This paragraph reports one TCR beta chain. This clone was seen once. The antigen this receptor binds is unknown. Qualities for individual bases were not recorded, and no much larger clone is one base off. In the prospective study, participants were about 18 to 89 years old, resided in approximately 25 geographic areas of the United States, and were enrolled through a virtual design. In the prospective study, cohorts were assigned on the basis of participant-reported clinical history obtained from a screening survey and a study questionnaire. Recovered participants in ImmuneRACE Cohort 3 were defined as having two consecutive negative NP/OP PCR tests, clearance from a healthcare professional, or resolution of symptoms. Mobile phlebotomists in the prospective study collected whole blood, serum and a nasopharyngeal or oropharyngeal swab from every participant. Participants in the prospective study had the option to provide additional blood draws and questionnaires over a 2-month period. Prospective study blood samples were shipped either frozen or at room temperature before DNA extraction.

The data were obtained in a study of blood T cell repertoires in COVID-19 (dated by TCRdb to between 2020 and 2021). As for the study more broadly: Samples covering the acute and convalescent phases of COVID-19 were provided by collaborators in the United States, Italy and Spain. The repertoires were made available in a free public database intended to serve as a resource for research on the immune response to SARS-CoV-2. The samples were drawn from the first 160 participants of the ongoing ImmuneRACE study and from 950 to 1,500 subjects provided by 6 global collaborators. Where available, HLA class I and class II types were obtained from metadata supplied by the sample provider rather than from assay-based typing. Deeply sampled blood TCRbeta repertoires from subjects exposed to, actively infected with, or recovered from COVID-19 were included in the dataset. The sample metadata nearly always contained a de-identified subject ID, COVID-19 status, age in years and sex. The prospective study material was composed of cDNA or gDNA derived from T cells, B-cell-depleted T cells, or PBMCs. What the authors observed across the whole study: How much clinical and demographic metadata was included differed by source and by participant, and the metadata was provided uncurated.

TCRbeta CDR3 regions were amplified from genomic DNA using the immunoSEQ Assay, a bias-controlled multiplex PCR. The study's processing was this. Nucleated cell counts per sample were estimated from amplification of reference gene primers within the assay. To quantify the absolute abundance of each unique TCRbeta CDR3 rearrangement, sequence reads were collapsed and filtered. Productive Simpson clonality was computed per sample as the square root of Simpson's diversity index over productive rearrangements. Entries here come from immuneACCESS through TCRdb and include only in-frame sequences with V and J called. Some clones fail to appear in such tables; in the studies checked, an unresolved V gene covers under half of the shortfall, and the cause of the remainder is unknown. The V and J calls and the clone size are those of that table, but D and trimming were determined from the DNA. The sample table contains more than 300,000 clones; only one count was recorded for approximately 84% of them. Clones ranked in the top ten supply 8% to 13% of the sample.

Via the germline V gene, CDR1 is SGHAT and CDR2 FQNNGV. Ends trimmed: V by 3 bases, J by 2 bases; bases unmatched to a gene: 4. The CDR3 spans 14 residues, from the cysteine through the phenylalanine. The retained sequence is limited to the CDR3, 42 bases, with the frame set at the first base. The chain employs TRBV11-2 and TRBJ2-7; 7 middle bases align to TRBD1. Sample: PBMCs or T cells enriched from blood (not recorded which). This TCR was sampled from a woman aged 18-30 years who had recovered from COVID-19. Here is the DNA: TGTGCCAGCAGCTTGGGGACAGATCCCTACGAGCAGTACTTC. Translated, it reads CASSLGTDPYEQYF.